The clone carrying this T cell receptor beta chain was found many times. The antigen is unknown. This record belongs to a study of T cells after yellow fever vaccination. Study findings and constraints: Across the CD4 and CD8 compartments, a small share of clonotypes was present in both.

In germline, CDR1 is MDHEN, CDR2 SYDVKM. V lost 3 bases and J 4 bases, leaving 10 bases between the germline ends. This CDR3 is built from 14 residues. TCRdb reprocessed the 5' RACE reads via MiXCR and lists one record per CDR3 protein. In the table there are more than 95,000 distinct CDR3 sequences, more than 7.5% of which are singletons. The rearrangement links TRBV28 to TRBJ2-1, with TRBD2 as a possible D gene (6 bases). Sequencing used CD8+ T cells sorted from PBMCs, obtained on the day of the yellow fever booster vaccination. The receptor was isolated from a man younger than 35 who received the YFV17D yellow fever vaccine. CDR3 amino acids: CASSLDAGYNEQFF. DNA for the CDR3: TGTGCCAGCAGTTTGGATGCGGGGTACAATGAGCAGTTCTTC.